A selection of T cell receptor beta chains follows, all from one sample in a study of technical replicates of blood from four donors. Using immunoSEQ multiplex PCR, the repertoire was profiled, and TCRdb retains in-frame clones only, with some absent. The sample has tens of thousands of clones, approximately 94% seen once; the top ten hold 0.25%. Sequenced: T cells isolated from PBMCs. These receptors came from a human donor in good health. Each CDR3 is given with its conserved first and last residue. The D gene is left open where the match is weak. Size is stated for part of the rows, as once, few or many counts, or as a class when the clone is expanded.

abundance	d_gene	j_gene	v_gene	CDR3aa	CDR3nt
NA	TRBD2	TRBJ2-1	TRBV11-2	CASSLLAGGLDEQFF	TGTGCCAGCAGCCTGCTGGCGGGGGGCCTCGATGAGCAGTTCTTC
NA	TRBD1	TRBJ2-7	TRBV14	CASSQGTGRATYEQYF	TGTGCCAGCAGCCAAGGGACAGGGCGAGCAACCTACGAGCAGTACTTC
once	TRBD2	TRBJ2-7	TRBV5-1	CASSLVPGLSNPSYEQYF	TGCGCCAGCAGCTTGGTCCCGGGACTATCGAATCCTTCCTACGAGCAGTACTTC
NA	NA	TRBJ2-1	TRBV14	CASSQGKGGQFF	TGTGCCAGCAGCCAGGGGAAGGGAGGGCAGTTCTTC
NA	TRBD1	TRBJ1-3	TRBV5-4	CASSLGQSSSGNTIYF	TGTGCCAGCAGCCTGGGACAGTCAAGCTCTGGAAACACCATATATTTT
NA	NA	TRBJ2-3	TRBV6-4	CASSVGTSSHTDTQYF	TGTGCCAGCAGTGTCGGGACATCCAGCCACACAGATACGCAGTATTTT
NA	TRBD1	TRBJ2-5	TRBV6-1	CASSEAGQGRETQYF	TGTGCCAGCAGTGAAGCGGGACAGGGACGGGAGACCCAGTACTTC
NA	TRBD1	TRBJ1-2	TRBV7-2	CASSLPGQVYGYTF	TGTGCCAGCAGCTTACCGGGACAGGTGTATGGCTACACCTTC
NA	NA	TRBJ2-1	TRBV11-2	CASSIRYNEQFF	TGTGCCAGCAGCATCCGGTACAATGAGCAGTTCTTC
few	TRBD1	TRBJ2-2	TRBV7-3	CASSSDRDTGELFF	TGTGCCAGCAGCTCCGACAGGGACACCGGGGAGCTGTTTTTT
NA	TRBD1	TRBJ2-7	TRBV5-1	CASSPTGQGTYEQYF	TGCGCCAGCAGCCCGACAGGACAGGGGACGTACGAGCAGTACTTC
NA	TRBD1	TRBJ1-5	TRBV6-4	CASSAETGGQPQHF	TGTGCCAGCAGTGCAGAGACAGGGGGCCAGCCCCAGCATTTT
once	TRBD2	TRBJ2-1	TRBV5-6	CASSYPGLANNEQFF	TGTGCCAGCAGTTATCCGGGACTAGCGAACAATGAGCAGTTCTTC
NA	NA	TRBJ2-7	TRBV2	CASSELSGHPSEQYF	TGTGCCAGCAGTGAATTGTCGGGACACCCCAGCGAGCAGTACTTC
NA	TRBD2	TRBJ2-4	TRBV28	CASRPSGSPIIAKNIQYF	TGTGCCAGCAGGCCTAGCGGGAGTCCGATTATAGCCAAAAACATTCAGTACTTC
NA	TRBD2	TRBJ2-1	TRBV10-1	CASSESRLADYNEQFF	TGCGCCAGCAGTGAGTCTAGACTAGCGGATTACAATGAGCAGTTCTTC
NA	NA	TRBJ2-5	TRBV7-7	CASSLAQEGETQYF	TGTGCTAGCAGCTTAGCGCAGGAGGGGGAGACCCAGTACTTC
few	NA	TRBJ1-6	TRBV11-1	CASSLASVVWESPLHF	TGTGCCAGCAGCTTAGCTTCCGTGGTCTGGGAGTCACCCCTCCACTTT
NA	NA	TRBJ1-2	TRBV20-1	CSARDASGYTF	TGCAGTGCTAGAGATGCGAGTGGCTACACCTTC
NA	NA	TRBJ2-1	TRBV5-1	CASSLVGSGSEQFF	TGCGCCAGCAGCTTGGTAGGGTCGGGGTCTGAGCAGTTCTTC
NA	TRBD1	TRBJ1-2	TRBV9	CASSVGTGNYGYTF	TGTGCCAGCAGCGTGGGGACAGGGAACTATGGCTACACCTTC
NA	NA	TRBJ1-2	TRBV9	CASSAWTANYGYTF	TGTGCCAGCAGCGCGTGGACAGCTAACTATGGCTACACCTTC
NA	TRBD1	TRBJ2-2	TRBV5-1	CASSLVPQGANTGELFF	TGCGCCAGCAGCTTGGTCCCGCAGGGGGCCAACACCGGGGAGCTGTTTTTT
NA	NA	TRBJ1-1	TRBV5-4	CASTPQGTEAFF	TGTGCCAGCACGCCGCAGGGGACTGAAGCTTTCTTT
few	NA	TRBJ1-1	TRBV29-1	CGGGYTEAFF	TGTGGGGGAGGATACACTGAAGCTTTCTTT
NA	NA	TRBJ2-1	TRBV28	CASSSFGWAYRENEQFF	TGTGCCAGCAGTTCTTTTGGATGGGCCTACAGGGAAAATGAGCAGTTCTTC
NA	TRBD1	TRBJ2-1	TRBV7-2	CASSLGYVSAGGQFF	TGTGCCAGCAGCTTAGGCTACGTCTCTGCAGGGGGGCAGTTCTTC
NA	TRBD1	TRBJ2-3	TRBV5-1	CASSLNGQAYSDTQYF	TGCGCCAGCAGCTTAAACGGACAGGCCTATTCAGATACGCAGTATTTT